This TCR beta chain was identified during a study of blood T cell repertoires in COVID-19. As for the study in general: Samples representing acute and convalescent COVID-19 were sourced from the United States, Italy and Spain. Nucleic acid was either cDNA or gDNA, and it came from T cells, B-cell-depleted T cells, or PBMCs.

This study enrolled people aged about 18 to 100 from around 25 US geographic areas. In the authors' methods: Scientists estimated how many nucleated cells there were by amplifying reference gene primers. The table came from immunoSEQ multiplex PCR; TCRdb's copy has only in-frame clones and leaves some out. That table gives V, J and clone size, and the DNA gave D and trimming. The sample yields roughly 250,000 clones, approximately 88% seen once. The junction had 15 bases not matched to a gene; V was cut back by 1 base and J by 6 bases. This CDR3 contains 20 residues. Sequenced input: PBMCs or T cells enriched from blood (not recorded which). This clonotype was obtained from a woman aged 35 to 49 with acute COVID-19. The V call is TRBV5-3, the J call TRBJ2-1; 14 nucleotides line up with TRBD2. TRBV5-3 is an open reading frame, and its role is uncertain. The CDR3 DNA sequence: TGTGCCAGAAGCTTGAAGTTTGGGACTAGCGGGAGAAGATTCAGCAATGAGCAGTTCTTC. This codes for CARSLKFGTSGRRFSNEQFF.